This entry features one T cell receptor (beta chain) sequence. Clones were sequenced by immunoSEQ multiplex PCR, and TCRdb holds only the in-frame ones, with some missing. The sample includes a few hundred thousand clones, roughly 80% of them seen just once. These data are taken from a study of blood T cell repertoires in COVID-19. Study at large: Samples representing acute and convalescent COVID-19 were sourced from the United States, Italy and Spain.

CDR1 and CDR2 (germline): SGHTA, FQGNSA. With V trimmed by 5 bases and J by 11 bases, 18 bases remained unmatched. The CDR3 runs to 16 residues. Sample: peripheral blood. The chain uses TRBV7-2 and TRBJ2-1; 7 bases agree with TRBD2. The receptor was isolated from a woman between 50 and 59 years old with active or convalescent COVID-19. The CDR3 reads CASSPLGIAGAEKQFF. The CDR3 bases are TGTGCCAGCAGCCCACTCGGGATCGCGGGAGCAGAGAAGCAGTTCTTC.